This TCR beta chain was profiled in a study of cytomegalovirus exposure and HLA in healthy donors. In the PCR, 60 Vbeta and 13 Jbeta primers were used. Assay used: immunoSEQ multiplex PCR; TCRdb lists only in-frame clones, some missing. The data show around 88,000 clones, with over 75% seen just once and under 8% held by the top ten. General observations from the study: Reports indicated that the classifier achieved high specificity and sensitivity in diagnosing cytomegalovirus status.

Turning to this clone: Its specificity is not known.

CDR1 is MNHEY, CDR2 SVGAGI, per germline. Trimming removed 1 base from V and 0 bases from J; junction bases left unmatched: 2. The CDR3 consists of 16 residues. This receptor was taken from a man aged 45-65 years in good health and CMV-seropositive. The V gene is TRBV6-5, the J gene TRBJ2-7; 11 bases map to TRBD2. The sequencing sample was made of PBMCs. In DNA, the CDR3 is TGTGCCAGCAGTTACTTGACTAGCGGGAACTCCTACGAGCAGTACTTC. Protein product: CASSYLTSGNSYEQYF.